The 26 T cell receptor beta chains given below trace back to one sample, sequenced in a study of regulatory and conventional T cells in RAG deficiency. Only in-frame clones appear in the TCRdb table, and some are missing; sequencing was by immunoSEQ multiplex PCR. This sample carries approximately 48,000 clones, 90% of them seen once, and the ten largest clones take about 0.53%. Conventional CD4+ T cells were sorted from blood as CD25-low CD127-high cells. The sample was also reused in another study, on regulatory T cells. That study adds: The primer mix had 52 TRBV and 13 TRBJ primers.

What was sequenced was CD4+ effector T cells sorted from blood. Receptors originate from a human donor in good health.

V is TRBV19 and J is TRBJ1-1, with a tentative D call TRBD1 (5 bases). The V and J ends lost 2 bases and 0 bases respectively, with 10 bases between them. CDR1 is LNHDA and CDR2 is SQIVND in the germline V gene (reference sequence). This CDR3 has 15 amino acids. CDR3 DNA: TGTGCCAGTAGTATAACTGGGGGAATGAACACTGAAGCTTTCTTT. Translation: CASSITGGMNTEAFF.

The genes are TRBV7-2 and TRBJ1-1, with D hard to call. The CDR3 has 15 residues. V dropped 4 bases and J dropped 0 bases, with 12 bases sitting between them. CDR1 SGHTA and CDR2 FQGNSA come from the germline V gene. CDR3 sequence reads: CASSYLKAVNTEAFF. The CDR3 region has the DNA TGTGCCAGCAGCTACCTGAAGGCCGTGAACACTGAAGCTTTCTTT. Full variable domain (rest looked up from reference TRBV7-2 and TRBJ1-1): GAGVSQSPSNKVTEKGKDVELRCDPISGHTALYWYRQSLGQGLEFLIYFQGNSAPDKSGLPSDRFSAERTGGSVSTLTIQRTQQEDSAVYLCASSYLKAVNTEAFFGQGTRLTVV.

This clone occurred once. The chain recombines TRBV6-5 with TRBJ1-2; the D gene is possibly TRBD1 (5 bases). CDR1 MNHEY and CDR2 SVGAGI come from the germline V gene. The CDR3 runs 11 residues. Trimming stripped 8 bases from V and 7 bases from J, with 11 bases between. Here the CDR3 DNA reads TGTGCCAGCGCCCGGGGGGGTGGCTACACCTTC. This codes for CASARGGGYTF.

The chain joins TRBV5-1 to TRBJ2-2; TRBD2 agrees at 9 bases. The trim removed 3 bases at V and 5 bases at J, leaving 8 bases unmatched. Germline V gives CDR1 SGHRS, CDR2 YFSETQ. There are 16 residues in the CDR3. CDR3 in DNA: TGCGCCAGCAGCTCCAGGGCTAGCGGGATGACCGGGGAGCTGTTTTTT. Amino acid sequence: CASSSRASGMTGELFF.

CDR3 in DNA: TGTGCCAGTAGTAGAAGGACAGGGGGCGACGTATCCTATGGCTACACCTTC. It specifies CASSRRTGGDVSYGYTF. The gene calls are TRBV19 and TRBJ1-2; 11 bases are a match to TRBD1. This CDR3 is built from 17 residues. Germline CDR1 reads LNHDA; CDR2 reads SQIVND (reference sequence). Trimming at V came to 4 bases and at J to 4 bases, leaving 11 bases not matched to a gene.

The rearrangement joins TRBV19 to TRBJ2-5, with D perhaps TRBD1 or TRBD2 (5 bases each). Trimming shortened V by 6 bases and J by 5 bases, and 19 bases separated the two germline ends. Germline CDR1 reads LNHDA; CDR2 reads SQIVND (reference sequence). The CDR3 extends over 15 amino acids. The CDR3 DNA reads as TGTGCCAGTAGCGGGATGGGCAGGGAGTCTGAGACCCAGTACTTC. As protein: CASSGMGRESETQYF.

The rearrangement uses TRBV18 and TRBJ2-7; possible D gene TRBD2, 5 bases. V gave up 3 bases and J gave up 2 bases, with 8 bases separating them. Germline V gene lookup returns CDR1 KGHSH and CDR2 LQKENI. The CDR3 runs to 13 residues. CDR3 loop: CASSPPGTYEQYF. The CDR3 region has the DNA TGTGCCAGCTCACCCCCGGGGACCTACGAGCAGTACTTC. The full variable domain, completed using reference TRBV18 and TRBJ2-7, is NAGVMQNPRHLVRRRGQEARLRCSPMKGHSHVYWYRQLPEEGLKFMVYLQKENIIDESGMPKERFSAEFPKEGPSILRIQQVVRGDSAAYFCASSPPGTYEQYFGPGTRLTVT.

The chain couples TRBV2 to TRBJ2-3; TRBD2 matches 8 bases. The CDR3 is 15 residues long. The germline CDR1 and CDR2 sequences are SNHLY and FYNNEI. The V segment lost 6 bases and the J segment 3 bases; nucleotides outside the gene matches: 8. CDR3 DNA sequence: TGTGCCAGCAGGAGGACGGGGGGGAAGACAGATACGCAGTATTTT. Its protein product is CASRRTGGKTDTQYF. The entire variable domain, with the rest obtained from reference TRBV2 and TRBJ2-3, is as follows: EPEVTQTPSHQVTQMGQEVILRCVPISNHLYFYWYRQILGQKVEFLVSFYNNEISEKSEIFDDQFSVERPDGSNFTLKIRSTKLEDSAMYFCASRRTGGKTDTQYFGPGTRLTVL.

V and J are TRBV10-3 and TRBJ2-5, with TRBD1 matching over 9 bases. CDR3 size: 15 residues. The germline gives CDR1 ENHRY, CDR2 SYGVKD. Losses at the gene ends were 10 bases for V and 1 base for J; bases not matched to a gene: 10. Here the CDR3 reads CATRPGTGFQETQYF. DNA for the CDR3: TGTGCCACAAGGCCCGGGACAGGGTTCCAAGAGACCCAGTACTTC.

The chain couples TRBV28 to TRBJ1-3; maybe TRBD1 (6 bases). The CDR3 length is 14 residues. CDR1 is MDHEN and CDR2 is SYDVKM in the germline V gene. Trimming took off 10 bases at V and 0 bases at J, with 13 bases between the two ends. The CDR3 spells CATAGHSSGNTIYF. CDR3 sequence (DNA): TGTGCCACCGCGGGACACAGCTCTGGAAACACCATATATTTT.

The chain uses TRBV6-6 and TRBJ1-1; weak D call: TRBD1 (5 bases). The CDR3 is 16 residues long. V was cut by 3 bases and J by 1 base, with 15 bases left in between. Germline V gives CDR1 MNHNY, CDR2 SVGAGI (reference sequence). The CDR3 is CASSYRSGTQNTEAFF. In nucleotides, the CDR3 is TGTGCCAGCAGTTATCGGTCTGGGACCCAGAACACTGAAGCTTTCTTT.

This chain uses TRBV11-1 with TRBJ2-3, with TRBD2 identical over 7 bases. CDR1 and CDR2 from the germline V gene are SGHAT and FQDESV (reference sequence). After removal of 3 bases from V and 0 bases from J, the junction contained 3 bases not matched to a gene. The CDR3 runs to 15 residues. CDR3 residues: CASSLGLTSTDTQYF. CDR3 DNA: TGTGCCAGCAGCTTGGGACTAACAAGCACAGATACGCAGTATTTT.

This clone was recorded a few times. The genes are TRBV19 and TRBJ1-1; the match to TRBD1 covers 12 bases. This CDR3 has 17 amino acids. Germline CDR1 and CDR2: LNHDA and SQIVND (reference sequence). The V and J ends lost 3 bases and 6 bases, in that order; junction bases with no gene match: 11. This CDR3 reads CASSIPWDRGHIAEAFF. In nucleotides, the CDR3 is TGTGCCAGTAGTATTCCCTGGGACAGGGGGCATATAGCTGAAGCTTTCTTT.

This chain connects TRBV6-4 to TRBJ1-1; D is perhaps TRBD1 (5 bases). V gave up 6 bases and J gave up 5 bases, with 13 bases separating them. This CDR3 comprises 13 residues. Per the germline V gene, CDR1 is MRHNA and CDR2 is SNTAGT. The CDR3 nucleotides read TGTGCCAGCAGCCCGGAAAGGGGTACTGAAGCTTTCTTT. Its translation is CASSPERGTEAFF.

This chain links TRBV9 with TRBJ2-4, with D perhaps matching TRBD1 (6 bases). Germline V gene sequence: CDR1 SGDLS, CDR2 YYNGEE. This CDR3 has 14 amino acids. Between the trimmed V and J ends, which lost 4 bases and 3 bases, there was a span of 11 bases. CDR3 loop: CASSPMTGKNIQYF. For the CDR3, the DNA is TGTGCCAGCAGCCCAATGACAGGCAAAAACATTCAGTACTTC.

The CDR3, as DNA: TGTGCCAGCAGCATCAGTCCACCGAGCTCCTACGAGCAGTACTTC. Translated: CASSISPPSSYEQYF. The V and J genes are TRBV5-6 and TRBJ2-7; D is undetermined. Deletions cut 4 bases from V and 0 bases from J, with 14 bases between. CDR1 is SGHDT and CDR2 is YYEEEE in the germline V gene. The CDR3 sequence is 15 residues long.

This clone was detected once. The rearrangement joins TRBV28 to TRBJ1-4; D call uncertain. This CDR3 spans 14 amino acids. Trimming took 8 bases from V and 7 from J, leaving 17 bases between them. Germline CDR1 MDHEN, CDR2 SYDVKM. Here the CDR3 reads CASGGSPGGEKLFF. In nucleotides, the CDR3 is TGTGCCAGCGGCGGCAGCCCGGGTGGTGAAAAACTGTTTTTT.

This clone has just a few counts. V gene TRBV27 combines with J gene TRBJ2-1, with D unclear. V was cut by 4 bases and J by 0 bases, with 10 bases left in between. In germline, CDR1 is MNHEY, CDR2 SMNVEV (reference sequence). CDR3 length equals 15 residues. The chain's CDR3 is CASSYMIGSYNEQFF. CDR3 nucleotides: TGTGCCAGCAGTTATATGATTGGCTCCTACAATGAGCAGTTCTTC.

This chain connects TRBV5-1 to TRBJ2-5; D might be TRBD2 (5 bases). V lost 7 bases and J lost 2, with 12 bases in between. Germline assignment: CDR1 SGHRS and CDR2 YFSETQ. This CDR3 spans 13 amino acids. The CDR3 loop reads CASFRDRQETQYF. The CDR3 region has the DNA TGCGCCAGCTTTCGGGATCGGCAAGAGACCCAGTACTTC.

This chain links TRBV10-3 with TRBJ2-7; tentatively, D is TRBD2 (6 bases). Germline loops: CDR1 ENHRY, CDR2 SYGVKD. This CDR3 is built from 11 residues. V was clipped by 10 bases and J by 7 bases, with 14 bases between them. In DNA, the CDR3 is TGTGCCACCCGACTAGAGCTGGAGCAGTACTTC. Its protein is CATRLELEQYF.

This rearrangement joins TRBV30 to TRBJ2-1; D is unclear. V lost 4 bases and J lost 7, with 11 bases in between. From germline, CDR1 is GTSNPN and CDR2 SVGIG (reference sequence). This CDR3 spans 12 amino acids. This chain's CDR3 is CAWKRVMNEQFF. CDR3 nucleotide sequence: TGTGCCTGGAAACGGGTGATGAATGAGCAGTTCTTC.

The chain joins TRBV5-8 to TRBJ1-5, with TRBD1 matching 8 bases. Looked up from germline, CDR1 is SGHTS and CDR2 is YDEGEE. V trimming: 1 base; J trimming: 7 bases; junction bases outside the gene matches: 16. The CDR3 sequence is 18 residues long. CDR3 DNA sequence: TGTGCCAGCAGCTTGTTTTCGGGCTCAGGGGGCCTAGTGCAGCCCCAGCATTTT. This sequence encodes CASSLFSGSGGLVQPQHF.

The chain has TRBV20-1 and TRBJ2-3; the match to TRBD2 covers 7 bases. Germline V lookup: CDR1 DFQATT, CDR2 SNEGSKA (reference sequence). This CDR3 has 11 amino acids. J lost 6 bases, V lost 8 bases, and 5 bases had no gene match. The CDR3 DNA sequence: TGCAGTATCAGGGAGGGTGATACGCAGTATTTT. Translation gives CSIREGDTQYF.

The chain couples TRBV5-5 to TRBJ2-2, with D uncertain. The CDR3 covers 16 residues. Germline assignment: CDR1 SGHKS and CDR2 YYEKEE (reference sequence). Deletions cut 1 base from V and 0 bases from J, with 10 bases between. The CDR3 DNA reads TGTGCCAGCAGCTTGACAACCCACTCGAACACCGGGGAGCTGTTTTTT. It encodes CASSLTTHSNTGELFF.

The chain has TRBV30 and TRBJ2-5, with 11 bases identical to TRBD1. The CDR3 has 15 amino acids. The V and J ends lost 0 bases and 4 bases, in that order; junction bases with no gene match: 4. Germline V gene sequence: CDR1 GTSNPN, CDR2 SVGIG (reference sequence). The chain's CDR3 is CAWSVGTGGRETQYF. The CDR3 bases are TGTGCCTGGAGTGTCGGGACAGGGGGTAGAGAGACCCAGTACTTC.

As DNA, the CDR3 is TGTGCCAGCAGTTACACAGGGGACAACTATGGCTACACCTTC. It codes for CASSYTGDNYGYTF. The chain recombines TRBV27 with TRBJ1-2, with 7 bases aligning to TRBD1. Germline lookup yields CDR1 MNHEY and CDR2 SMNVEV (reference sequence). The V segment lost 4 bases and the J segment 2 bases; nucleotides outside the gene matches: 4. The CDR3 is 14 amino acids.